One sample yielded the 5 T cell receptor beta chains listed below, sequenced in a study of T cell changes during pregnancy in multiple sclerosis (dated by TCRdb to about 2019). Preparation of the library involved the immunoSEQ multiplex PCR assay. Held by TCRdb, this immuneACCESS table contains in-frame sequences only and omits some clones. Under half of the omission traces to an unresolved V gene where checked; the cause of the rest is unknown. The sample table holds 18,000 or so clones, of which more than 75% were seen once. Jointly, the top ten make up approximately 1.4% of the sample. The specimen was CD4+ T cells from peripheral blood mononuclear cells, collected in the first trimester of pregnancy. The receptors were sampled from a female donor in good health, enrolled as a control in a pregnancy study.

This chain joins TRBV9 and TRBJ1-2; D call uncertain. Germline CDR1 and CDR2: SGDLS and YYNGEE. V was pared by 0 bases and J by 9 bases, with 15 bases between. CDR3 length: 14 amino acids. CDR3: CASSVGSGQLSYTF. Written as DNA, the CDR3 is TGTGCCAGCAGCGTAGGAAGTGGTCAGTTGAGCTACACCTTC.

The sample holds one count of this clone. The chain uses TRBV5-1 and TRBJ2-7; no clear D gene. The CDR3 totals 14 residues. Trimming pared 2 bases from V and 3 bases from J, leaving 12 bases between. Germline V gene sequence: CDR1 SGHRS, CDR2 YFSETQ. The CDR3 nucleotides read TGCGCCAGCAGCTTTAATATACTCCTCTACGAGCAGTACTTC. This codes for CASSFNILLYEQYF.

This CDR3 is CASSQRTSGNNEQFF. CDR3 in DNA: TGTGCCAGCAGCCAGCGGACTAGCGGAAACAATGAGCAGTTCTTC. This chain uses TRBV5-5 with TRBJ2-1; 10 nucleotides match TRBD2. Trimming took 4 bases from V and 5 from J; bases not matched to a gene: 6. Germline CDR1 SGHKS, CDR2 YYEKEE (reference sequence). The CDR3 runs to 15 residues.

The chain is built from TRBV7-2 and TRBJ1-5; D remains unclear. Germline CDR1 is SGHTA and CDR2 is FQGNSA. Trimming took 3 bases from V and 1 from J, leaving 13 bases between them. This CDR3 contains 16 residues. CDR3 bases: TGTGCCAGCAGCTTTGCAGAAGGGAGCAGCAATCAGCCCCAGCATTTT. This encodes CASSFAEGSSNQPQHF.

This chain links TRBV5-4 with TRBJ2-1; D unclear. This CDR3 is built from 13 residues. The germline V gene has CDR1 SGHNT and CDR2 YYREEE (reference sequence). Trimming pared 0 bases from V and 4 bases from J, leaving 5 bases between. The CDR3 reads CASSLAVYNEQFF. The CDR3 region has the DNA TGTGCCAGCAGCTTGGCAGTATACAATGAGCAGTTCTTC.